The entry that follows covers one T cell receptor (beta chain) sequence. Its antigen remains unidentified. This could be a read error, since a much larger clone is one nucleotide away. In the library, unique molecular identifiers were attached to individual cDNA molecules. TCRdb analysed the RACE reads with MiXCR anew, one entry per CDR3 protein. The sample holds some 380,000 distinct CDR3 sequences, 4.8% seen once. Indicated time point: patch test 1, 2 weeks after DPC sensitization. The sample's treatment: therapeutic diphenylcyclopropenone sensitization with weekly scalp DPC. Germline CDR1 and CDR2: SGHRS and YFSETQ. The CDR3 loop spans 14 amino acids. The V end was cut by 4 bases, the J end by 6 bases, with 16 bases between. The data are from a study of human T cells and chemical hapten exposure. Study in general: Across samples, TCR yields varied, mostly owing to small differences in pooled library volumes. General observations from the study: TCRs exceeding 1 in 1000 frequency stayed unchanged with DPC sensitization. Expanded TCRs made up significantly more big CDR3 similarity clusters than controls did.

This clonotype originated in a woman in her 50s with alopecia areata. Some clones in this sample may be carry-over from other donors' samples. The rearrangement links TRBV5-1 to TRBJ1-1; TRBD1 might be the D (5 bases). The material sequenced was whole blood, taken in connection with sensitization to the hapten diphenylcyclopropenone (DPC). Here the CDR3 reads CASSLQDKNSEAFF. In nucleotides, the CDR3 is TGCGCCAGCAGCCTCCAGGACAAAAACTCTGAAGCTTTCTTT. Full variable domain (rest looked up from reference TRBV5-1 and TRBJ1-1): KAGVTQTPRYLIKTRGQQVTLSCSPISGHRSVSWYQQTPGQGLQFLFEYFSETQRNKGNFPGRFSGRQFSNSRSEMNVSTLELGDSALYLCASSLQDKNSEAFFGQGTRLTVV.